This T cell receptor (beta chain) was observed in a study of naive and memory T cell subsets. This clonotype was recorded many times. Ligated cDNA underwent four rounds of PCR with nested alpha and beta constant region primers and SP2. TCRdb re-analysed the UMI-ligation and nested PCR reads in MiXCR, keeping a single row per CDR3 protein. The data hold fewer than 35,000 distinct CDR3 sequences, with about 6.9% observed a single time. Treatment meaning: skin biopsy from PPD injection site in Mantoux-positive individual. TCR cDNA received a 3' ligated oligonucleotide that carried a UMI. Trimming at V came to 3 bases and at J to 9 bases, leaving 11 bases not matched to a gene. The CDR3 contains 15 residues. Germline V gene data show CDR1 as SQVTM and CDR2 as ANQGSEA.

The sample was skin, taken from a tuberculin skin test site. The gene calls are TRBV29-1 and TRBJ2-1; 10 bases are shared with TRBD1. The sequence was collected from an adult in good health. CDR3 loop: CSVDGTGELFSEQFF. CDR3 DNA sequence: TGCAGCGTTGACGGGACAGGGGAGCTGTTTTCTGAGCAGTTCTTC.